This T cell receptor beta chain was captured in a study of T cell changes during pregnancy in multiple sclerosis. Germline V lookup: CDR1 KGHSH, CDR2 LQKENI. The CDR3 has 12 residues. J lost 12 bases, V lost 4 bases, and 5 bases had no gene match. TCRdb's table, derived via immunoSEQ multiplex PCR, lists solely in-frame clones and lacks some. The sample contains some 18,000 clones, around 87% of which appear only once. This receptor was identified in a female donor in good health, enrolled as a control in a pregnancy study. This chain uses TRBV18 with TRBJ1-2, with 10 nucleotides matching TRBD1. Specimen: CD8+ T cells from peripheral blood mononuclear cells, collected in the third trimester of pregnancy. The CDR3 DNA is TGTGCCAGCTCACGGGACAGGGGTGTGCACACCTTC. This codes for CASSRDRGVHTF.